This T cell receptor beta chain stems from a study of T cells in Graves' hyperthyroidism and ophthalmopathy. Study conclusions and caveats: With a median lead of roughly 6.2 months before onset, the model predicted ophthalmopathy. Most clonotypes that expanded in the thyroid above 0.001 also showed up in blood.

This clonotype was detected a few times. Antigen specificity is unknown. Ophthalmopathy cases scored 3 or more on the Clinical Activity Score and 4 or more on NOSPECS grade, with duration below 3 months. Exclusion of patients followed from uncontrolled infection, other autoimmune disease, pregnancy or lactation. The CDR3 regions of TCR beta were amplified from RNA transcripts. During a first-round RT-PCR of the TCR CDR3, the HTBI primer set was used. TCRdb re-derived calls from the multiplex PCR reads in MiXCR, one entry per CDR3 protein. The data show about 400,000 distinct CDR3 sequences, around 15% seen once. Trimming took 5 bases from V and 7 from J; bases not matched to a gene: 7. Germline V gene data show CDR1 as MNHEY and CDR2 as SVGEGT. This CDR3 spans 16 amino acids.

The chain uses TRBV6-2 or TRBV6-3 and TRBJ2-1; 14 bases fit TRBD2. The sequence derives from a man aged 50-59 years with Graves' ophthalmopathy. Input material: blood. CDR3 region: CASSRGLAGGKNEQFF. DNA for the CDR3: TGTGCCAGCAGTCGCGGACTAGCGGGAGGTAAAAATGAGCAGTTCTTC.